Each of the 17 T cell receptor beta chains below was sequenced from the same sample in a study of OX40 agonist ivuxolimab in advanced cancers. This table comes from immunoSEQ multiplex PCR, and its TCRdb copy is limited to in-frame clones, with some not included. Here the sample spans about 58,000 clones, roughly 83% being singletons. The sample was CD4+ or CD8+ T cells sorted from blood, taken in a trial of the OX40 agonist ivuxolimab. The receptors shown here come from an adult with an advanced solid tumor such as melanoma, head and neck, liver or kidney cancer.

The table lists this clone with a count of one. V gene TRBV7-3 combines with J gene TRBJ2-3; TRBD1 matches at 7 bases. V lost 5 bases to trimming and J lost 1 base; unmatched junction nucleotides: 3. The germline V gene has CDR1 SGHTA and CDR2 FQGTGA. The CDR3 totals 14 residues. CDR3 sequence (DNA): TGTGCCAGCAGCAAAGACAGGGGCACAGATACGCAGTATTTT. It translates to CASSKDRGTDTQYF.

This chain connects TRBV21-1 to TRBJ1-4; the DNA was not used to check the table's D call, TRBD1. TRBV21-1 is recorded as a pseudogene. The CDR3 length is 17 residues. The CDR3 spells CASQVRGDECGNEKLFF. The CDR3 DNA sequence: TGTGCCAGTCAAGTCAGGGGTGACGAGTGTGGTAATGAAAAACTGTTTTTT.

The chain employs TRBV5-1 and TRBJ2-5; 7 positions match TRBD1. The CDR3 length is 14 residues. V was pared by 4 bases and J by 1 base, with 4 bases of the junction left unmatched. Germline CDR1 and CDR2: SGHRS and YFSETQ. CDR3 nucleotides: TGCGCCAGCAGCATAGGACAGGTCCAAGAGACCCAGTACTTC. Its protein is CASSIGQVQETQYF. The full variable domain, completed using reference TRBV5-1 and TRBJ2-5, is KAGVTQTPRYLIKTRGQQVTLSCSPISGHRSVSWYQQTPGQGLQFLFEYFSETQRNKGNFPGRFSGRQFSNSRSEMNVSTLELGDSALYLCASSIGQVQETQYFGPGTRLLVL.

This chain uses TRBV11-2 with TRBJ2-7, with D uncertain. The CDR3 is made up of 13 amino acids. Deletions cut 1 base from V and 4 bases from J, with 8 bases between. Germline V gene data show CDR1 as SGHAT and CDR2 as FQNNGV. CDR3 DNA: TGTGCCAGCAGCTTAGTCCAATCGTACGAGCAGTACTTC. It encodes CASSLVQSYEQYF.

The CDR3 is CASSLRSRGSSYGYTF. Written as DNA, the CDR3 is TGTGCCAGCAGCTTAAGGAGCAGAGGGAGCTCCTATGGCTACACCTTC. The chain links TRBV7-9 to TRBJ1-2, with D hard to call. V shed 2 bases and J shed 4 bases, with 17 bases lying between them. Germline CDR1 reads SEHNR; CDR2 reads FQNEAQ (reference sequence). This CDR3 has 16 amino acids.

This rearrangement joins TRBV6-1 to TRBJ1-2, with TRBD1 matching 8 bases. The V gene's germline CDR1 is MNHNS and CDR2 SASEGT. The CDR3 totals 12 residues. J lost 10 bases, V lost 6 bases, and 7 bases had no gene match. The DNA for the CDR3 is TGTGCCAGCAGACTGGACAGGGATGACTACACCTTC. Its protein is CASRLDRDDYTF.

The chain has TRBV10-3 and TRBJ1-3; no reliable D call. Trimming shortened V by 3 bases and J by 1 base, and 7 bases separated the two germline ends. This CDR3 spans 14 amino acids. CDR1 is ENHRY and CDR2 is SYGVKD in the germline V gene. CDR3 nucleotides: TGTGCCATCAGTGACGGGCAGTCTGGAAACACCATATATTTT. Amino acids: CAISDGQSGNTIYF.

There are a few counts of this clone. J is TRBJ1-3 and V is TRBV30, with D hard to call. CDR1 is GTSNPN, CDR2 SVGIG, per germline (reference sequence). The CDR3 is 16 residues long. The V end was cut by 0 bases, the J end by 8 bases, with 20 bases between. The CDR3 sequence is CAWSVAPLEEADTIYF. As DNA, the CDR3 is TGTGCCTGGAGTGTAGCCCCGTTGGAGGAGGCAGACACCATATATTTT.

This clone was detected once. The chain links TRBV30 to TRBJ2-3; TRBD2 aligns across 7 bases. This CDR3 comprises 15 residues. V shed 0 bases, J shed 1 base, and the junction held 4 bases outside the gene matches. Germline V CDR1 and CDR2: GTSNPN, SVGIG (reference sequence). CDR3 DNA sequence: TGTGCCTGGAGTGTAGGGGCGGGGGGCACAGATACGCAGTATTTT. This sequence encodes CAWSVGAGGTDTQYF.

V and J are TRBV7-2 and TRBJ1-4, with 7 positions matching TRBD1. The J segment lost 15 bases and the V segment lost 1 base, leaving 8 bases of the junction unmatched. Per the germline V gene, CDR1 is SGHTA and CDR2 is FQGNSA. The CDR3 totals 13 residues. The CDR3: CASSLEPGRGMFF. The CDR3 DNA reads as TGTGCCAGCAGCTTAGAGCCCGGCAGGGGGATGTTTTTT.

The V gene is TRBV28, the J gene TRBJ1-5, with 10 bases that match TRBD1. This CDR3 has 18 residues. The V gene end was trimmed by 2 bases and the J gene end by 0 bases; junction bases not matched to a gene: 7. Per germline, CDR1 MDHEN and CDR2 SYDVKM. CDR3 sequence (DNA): TGTGCCAGCAGTTTAAGGGACAGGGGCGGTTATAGCAATCAGCCCCAGCATTTT. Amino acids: CASSLRDRGGYSNQPQHF.

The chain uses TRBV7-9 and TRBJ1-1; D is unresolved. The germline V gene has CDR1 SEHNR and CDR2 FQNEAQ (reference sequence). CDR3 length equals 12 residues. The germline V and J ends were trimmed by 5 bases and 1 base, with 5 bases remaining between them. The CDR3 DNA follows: TGTGCCAGCAGCGTATCGAACACTGAAGCTTTCTTT. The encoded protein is CASSVSNTEAFF.

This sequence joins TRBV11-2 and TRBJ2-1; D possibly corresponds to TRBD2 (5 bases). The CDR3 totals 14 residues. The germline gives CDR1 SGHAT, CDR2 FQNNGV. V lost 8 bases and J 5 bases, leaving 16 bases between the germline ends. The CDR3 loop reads CASSSGVGNNEQFF. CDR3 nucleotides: TGTGCCAGCTCTTCCGGGGTCGGGAACAATGAGCAGTTCTTC.

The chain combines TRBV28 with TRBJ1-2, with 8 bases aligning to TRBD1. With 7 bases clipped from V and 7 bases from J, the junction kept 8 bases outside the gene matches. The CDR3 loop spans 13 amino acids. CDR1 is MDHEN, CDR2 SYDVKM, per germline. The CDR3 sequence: CASKPGQDAGYTF. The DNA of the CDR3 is TGTGCCAGCAAACCGGGACAGGACGCTGGCTACACCTTC.

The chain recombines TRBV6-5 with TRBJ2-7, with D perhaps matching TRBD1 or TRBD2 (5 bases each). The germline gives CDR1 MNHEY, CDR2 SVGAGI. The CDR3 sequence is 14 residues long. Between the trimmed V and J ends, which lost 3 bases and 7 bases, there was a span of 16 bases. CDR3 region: CASSYTGTHMEQYF. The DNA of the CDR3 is TGTGCCAGCAGTTATACCGGGACCCATATGGAGCAGTACTTC.

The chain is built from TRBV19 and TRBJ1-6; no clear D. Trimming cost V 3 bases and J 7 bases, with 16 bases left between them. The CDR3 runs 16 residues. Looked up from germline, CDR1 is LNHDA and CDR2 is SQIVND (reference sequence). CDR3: CASSISFGGRNSPLHF. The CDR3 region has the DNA TGTGCCAGTAGTATCAGTTTCGGCGGGAGAAATTCACCCCTCCACTTT.

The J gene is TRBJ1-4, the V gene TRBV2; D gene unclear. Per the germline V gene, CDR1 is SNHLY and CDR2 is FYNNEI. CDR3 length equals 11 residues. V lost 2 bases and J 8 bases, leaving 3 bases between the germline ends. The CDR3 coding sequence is TGTGCCAGCAGTGAATTCGAAAAACTGTTTTTT. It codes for CASSEFEKLFF.